Presented here are 7 T cell receptor beta chains from one specimen sequenced in a study of T-cell memory formation after mild COVID-19. MiXCR, applied by TCRdb to the 5' RACE reads, yields one record per CDR3 protein. The table includes hundreds of thousands of distinct CDR3 sequences, about 17% detected once. Sequenced input: PBMCs or a T cell subset sorted from them (not recorded which). The source of these receptors is a man aged 18 to 35 who had mild COVID-19 (a few samples of this study predate the infection). Cell type and time point are not known.

The chain couples TRBV7-9 to TRBJ1-4, with 11 bases that match TRBD1. Germline-derived CDR1 and CDR2 are SEHNR and FQNEAQ (reference sequence). The CDR3 extends over 15 amino acids. J was trimmed by 5 bases and V by 4 bases; bases with no gene match: 3. The CDR3 DNA is TGTGCCAGCAGCTCCCGGGACAGGGGGAATGAAAAACTGTTTTTT. It yields the protein CASSSRDRGNEKLFF. The full variable domain, completed using reference TRBV7-9 and TRBJ1-4, is DTGVSQNPRHKITKRGQNVTFRCDPISEHNRLYWYRQTLGQGPEFLTYFQNEAQLEKSRLLSDRFSAERPKGSFSTLEIQRTEQGDSAMYLCASSSRDRGNEKLFFGSGTQLSVL.

The V and J genes are TRBV20-1 and TRBJ1-5, with 8 positions matching TRBD1. The CDR3 has 12 residues. V lost 3 bases, J lost 7 bases, and 2 bases stayed unmatched. The germline gives CDR1 DFQATT, CDR2 SNEGSKA (reference sequence). CDR3 DNA: TGCAGTGCTAGCCACAGGGGGCAGCCCCAGCATTTT. This gives the protein CSASHRGQPQHF.

The gene calls are TRBV19 and TRBJ1-1, with TRBD1 identical over 8 bases. The CDR3 consists of 18 residues. J lost 0 bases, V lost 3 bases, and 12 bases had no gene match. Germline-derived CDR1 and CDR2 are LNHDA and SQIVND (reference sequence). The CDR3 sequence is CASSIRRTGFGMNTEAFF. The CDR3 nucleotides read TGTGCCAGTAGTATTCGACGGACAGGGTTCGGAATGAACACTGAAGCTTTCTTT.

This chain links TRBV7-2 with TRBJ1-6, with 10 bases matching TRBD1. CDR1 is SGHTA and CDR2 is FQGNSA in the germline V gene. CDR3 length: 16 residues. Trimming removed 5 bases from V and 10 bases from J; junction bases left unmatched: 11. This CDR3 is CASSLRTGGRGSPLHF. CDR3 DNA: TGTGCCAGCAGCCTTCGGACAGGGGGGAGAGGCTCACCCCTCCACTTT.

The chain is built from TRBV20-1 and TRBJ1-4, with 8 bases lining up with TRBD1. CDR3 size: 14 residues. V trimming: 6 bases; J trimming: 8 bases; junction bases outside the gene matches: 11. Looked up from germline, CDR1 is DFQATT and CDR2 is SNEGSKA (reference sequence). CDR3: CSAASGGFYEKLFF. DNA for the CDR3: TGCAGTGCGGCCTCAGGGGGCTTTTACGAAAAACTGTTTTTT.

V gene TRBV6-5 combines with J gene TRBJ2-7; 12 nucleotides match TRBD2. Germline loops: CDR1 MNHEY, CDR2 SVGAGI. V lost 6 bases and J lost 7; bases outside the gene matches: 10. The CDR3 runs to 15 residues. The DNA for the CDR3 is TGTGCCAGCAGCCGCACCTGGGGGACTAGCGGGGAGCAGTACTTC. This gives the protein CASSRTWGTSGEQYF.

The chain links TRBV3-2 to TRBJ1-2; TRBD1 is the table's D call, not checked against the DNA. TRBV3-2 is labeled a pseudogene. The CDR3 is 18 residues long. CDR3 in amino acids: CASSQELFPIWAFYGYTF. The CDR3 nucleotides read TGTGCCAGCAGCCAAGAGTTATTCCCTATTTGGGCGTTCTATGGCTACACCTTC.